These 26 T cell receptor beta chains were sequenced from one sample in a study of response to subunit inactivated influenza vaccine. TCRdb fed the RT-PCR reads into MiXCR, producing one record per CDR3 protein. The profile shows around 600,000 distinct CDR3 sequences, 11% of them singletons. The data were also submitted as part of a second study, on T cells expressing NK-cell markers. That paper notes: For TCR beta, cDNA was produced by 5'RACE template switching with UMIs.

The sequences come from PBMCs from blood, collected on the day of vaccination. The receptors were gathered from a man aged 45-60 years who received an inactivated influenza vaccine.

This clonotype was found many times. The CDR3 loop is CASSPDRFPYEQYF. The CDR3 DNA reads as TGTGCCAGCAGTCCTGACAGGTTCCCCTACGAGCAGTACTTC. The V gene is TRBV7-2, the J gene TRBJ2-7; a weak D match, TRBD1 (6 bases). Germline CDR1 and CDR2: SGHTA and FQGNSA. The CDR3 covers 14 residues. V shed 6 bases and J shed 2 bases, with 14 bases lying between them.

The gene calls are TRBV7-2 and TRBJ2-5, with D unresolved. Deletions cut 1 base from V and 1 base from J, with 10 bases between. The CDR3 has 15 amino acids. Germline values: CDR1 SGHTA, CDR2 FQGNSA. The CDR3 region has the DNA TGTGCCAGCAGCTTAGTGGGCCAGACCCAAGAGACCCAGTACTTC. It translates to CASSLVGQTQETQYF. The variable domain in full, completed from reference TRBV7-2 and TRBJ2-5, reads GAGVSQSPSNKVTEKGKDVELRCDPISGHTALYWYRQSLGQGLEFLIYFQGNSAPDKSGLPSDRFSAERTGGSVSTLTIQRTQQEDSAVYLCASSLVGQTQETQYFGPGTRLLVL.

This clonotype has more than one count but fewer than ten. V is TRBV10-3 and J is TRBJ2-7, with TRBD2 identical over 12 bases. CDR1 is ENHRY and CDR2 is SYGVKD in the germline V gene. The CDR3 totals 15 residues. V dropped 5 bases and J dropped 5; count of bases not matched to a gene: 7. This chain's CDR3 is CAISPLTSGRNEQYF. The CDR3 DNA follows: TGTGCCATCAGTCCTCTGACTAGCGGGAGAAACGAGCAGTACTTC.

This chain joins TRBV20-1 and TRBJ2-7, with 8 bases fitting TRBD2. V shed 3 bases and J 2 bases; nucleotides not matched to a gene: 3. CDR3 size: 13 residues. Germline lookup yields CDR1 DFQATT and CDR2 SNEGSKA (reference sequence). As DNA, the CDR3 is TGCAGTGCTAGTACTAGCGGAGCCTACGAGCAGTACTTC. Protein product: CSASTSGAYEQYF.

The rearrangement joins TRBV20-1 to TRBJ1-1, with D unresolved. V lost 1 base to trimming and J lost 1 base, with 7 bases between them. CDR1 DFQATT and CDR2 SNEGSKA come from the germline V gene (reference sequence). The CDR3 is 13 residues long. The CDR3 here is CSARASGNTEAFF. CDR3 sequence (DNA): TGCAGTGCTAGAGCCTCGGGGAACACTGAAGCTTTCTTT.

In its sample, this clonotype was seen a few times. The chain employs TRBV10-3 and TRBJ2-1, with D unresolved. CDR3 length equals 15 residues. Germline V gene sequence: CDR1 ENHRY, CDR2 SYGVKD. Deletions cut 3 bases from V and 2 bases from J, with 11 bases between. The CDR3 reads CAISEGGGTYNEQFF. DNA of the CDR3: TGTGCCATCAGTGAAGGTGGCGGAACCTACAATGAGCAGTTCTTC.

Ten or more counts support this clonotype. CDR3 in DNA: TGCAGTGCCTTGTTCGGGCAACTTCTGGGGGCAGATACGCAGTATTTT. Protein sequence: CSALFGQLLGADTQYF. V usage is TRBV20-1 and J usage is TRBJ2-3; D is possibly TRBD1 or TRBD2 (5 bases each). There are 16 residues in the CDR3. Trimming cost V 6 bases and J 4 bases, with 23 bases left between them. Germline CDR1 and CDR2: DFQATT and SNEGSKA (reference sequence).

This clonotype was counted ten times or more. The V and J genes are TRBV20-1 and TRBJ1-4; D gene ambiguous. Trimming took off 6 bases at V and 7 bases at J, with 12 bases between the two ends. The CDR3 loop spans 12 amino acids. Germline V gene lookup returns CDR1 DFQATT and CDR2 SNEGSKA (reference sequence). DNA of the CDR3: TGCAGTGCACCACAAGCGGGTGAAAAACTGTTTTTT. It encodes CSAPQAGEKLFF.

This clonotype was seen more than once but under ten times. The rearrangement links TRBV12-3 or TRBV12-4 to TRBJ2-1; 7 bases are a match to TRBD2. This CDR3 has 16 amino acids. The trim removed 5 bases at V and 0 bases at J, leaving 7 bases unmatched. The CDR3 bases are TGTGCCAGCAGTCCACGGGGGGTCAACTCCTACAATGAGCAGTTCTTC. This translates into CASSPRGVNSYNEQFF.

The V gene is TRBV10-3, the J gene TRBJ2-2, with D maybe TRBD2 (7 bases). The CDR3 runs 13 residues. Germline CDR1 reads ENHRY; CDR2 reads SYGVKD. V was clipped by 10 bases and J by 3 bases, with 12 bases between them. This CDR3 reads CATRGADTGELFF. The DNA of the CDR3 is TGTGCCACCCGGGGGGCGGACACCGGGGAGCTGTTTTTT.

This clonotype was recorded at least ten times. This chain links TRBV10-3 with TRBJ2-1; 7 nucleotides align to TRBD1. The germline CDR1 and CDR2 sequences are ENHRY and SYGVKD. This CDR3 is built from 15 residues. Trimming took 7 bases from V and 6 from J; bases not matched to a gene: 12. CDR3 region: CAIKGQGTARNEQFF. The CDR3 nucleotides are TGTGCCATCAAGGGTCAGGGGACAGCCCGCAATGAGCAGTTCTTC.

This clonotype was detected only a few times. The chain has TRBV5-5 and TRBJ1-4; 7 bases are shared with TRBD1. The CDR3 has 17 amino acids. Germline V CDR1 and CDR2: SGHKS, YYEKEE (reference sequence). J gave up 8 bases and V 4 bases, and 17 bases lay outside the gene matches. The DNA of the CDR3 is TGTGCCAGCAGCGATTCCGGGACAGCCCCCAGGGGGGAAAAACTGTTTTTT. Encoded protein: CASSDSGTAPRGEKLFF.

In its sample, this clonotype was seen many times. This rearrangement joins TRBV15 to TRBJ1-1; TRBD1 matches at 7 bases. This CDR3 has 16 residues. V lost 4 bases to trimming and J lost 3 bases; unmatched junction nucleotides: 11. Per the germline V gene, CDR1 is LNHNV and CDR2 is YYDKDF (reference sequence). DNA of the CDR3: TGTGCCACCAGCAAGAGCCCAGGGGGATGGGACACTGAAGCTTTCTTT. Its protein is CATSKSPGGWDTEAFF. Based on the CDR3 plus reference TRBV15 and TRBJ1-1, the full variable domain is DAMVIQNPRYQVTQFGKPVTLSCSQTLNHNVMYWYQQKSSQAPKLLFHYYDKDFNNEADTPDNFQSRRPNTSFCFLDIRSPGLGDTAMYLCATSKSPGGWDTEAFFGQGTRLTVV.

This chain links TRBV12-3 or TRBV12-4 with TRBJ2-1, with 9 bases matching TRBD2. Trimming at V came to 6 bases and at J to 9 bases, leaving 12 bases not matched to a gene. The CDR3 length is 15 residues. The CDR3 loop is CASSPMASGKGEQFF. In DNA form, the CDR3 reads TGTGCCAGCAGCCCGATGGCTAGCGGGAAGGGTGAGCAGTTCTTC.

This sequence joins TRBV7-2 and TRBJ2-1, with D perhaps matching TRBD1 (6 bases). There are 13 residues in the CDR3. Trimming took 5 bases from V and 8 from J, leaving 13 bases between them. The germline V gene encodes CDR1 SGHTA and CDR2 FQGNSA. DNA of the CDR3: TGTGCCAGCAGCCCCCAGGGGTTAGATGAGCAGTTCTTC. Amino acids: CASSPQGLDEQFF. Full variable domain (outside the CDR3, taken from reference TRBV7-2 and TRBJ2-1): GAGVSQSPSNKVTEKGKDVELRCDPISGHTALYWYRQSLGQGLEFLIYFQGNSAPDKSGLPSDRFSAERTGGSVSTLTIQRTQQEDSAVYLCASSPQGLDEQFFGPGTRLTVL.

The CDR3 region is CAIRPAGNQPQHF. Here the CDR3 DNA reads TGTGCCATTCGCCCGGCGGGCAATCAGCCCCAGCATTTT. The J gene is TRBJ1-5, the V gene TRBV10-3; D gene ambiguous. The CDR3 has 13 residues. CDR1 and CDR2 (germline): ENHRY, SYGVKD. The germline V and J ends were trimmed by 9 bases and 2 bases, with 11 bases remaining between them.

This clonotype was found a few times. The chain carries TRBV20-1 and TRBJ1-1; D might be TRBD1 (5 bases). This CDR3 region has 15 residues. Germline V gives CDR1 DFQATT, CDR2 SNEGSKA (reference sequence). V gave up 6 bases and J gave up 0 bases, with 17 bases separating them. In nucleotides, the CDR3 is TGCAGTGCACGAGTTATAGGGGTGATGAACACTGAAGCTTTCTTT. This encodes CSARVIGVMNTEAFF.

This clonotype has only a few counts. In DNA form, the CDR3 reads TGTGCCAGCAGCTCAGGGGGGGTACTGGAGACCCAGTACTTC. It codes for CASSSGGVLETQYF. The V call is TRBV12-3 or TRBV12-4, the J call TRBJ2-5; D might be TRBD1 or TRBD2, each matching 7 bases. This CDR3 spans 14 amino acids. V lost 6 bases and J 5 bases, leaving 16 bases between the germline ends.

This clonotype was counted between two and nine times. The chain joins TRBV9 to TRBJ2-5; 8 bases map to TRBD2. Germline lookup yields CDR1 SGDLS and CDR2 YYNGEE. V gave up 3 bases and J gave up 1 base; unmatched junction bases: 14. The CDR3 extends over 18 amino acids. CDR3 in DNA: TGTGCCAGCAGCGAGGGTGTGTGGGCTAGCGGGTTCCAAGAGACCCAGTACTTC. It translates to CASSEGVWASGFQETQYF.

In this sample, this clonotype turned up a few times. This rearrangement joins TRBV7-2 to TRBJ2-7; TRBD1 agrees at 7 bases. J was trimmed by 3 bases and V by 0 bases; bases with no gene match: 5. Germline CDR1 reads SGHTA; CDR2 reads FQGNSA. The CDR3 extends over 15 amino acids. In DNA form, the CDR3 reads TGTGCCAGCAGCTTAGCCCGGACAGGAGGCTACGAGCAGTACTTC. It codes for CASSLARTGGYEQYF.

This clonotype was seen more than once but under ten times. This sequence joins TRBV29-1 and TRBJ1-1, with 10 bases matching TRBD1. The V gene's germline CDR1 is SQVTM and CDR2 ANQGSEA. CDR3 length: 15 residues. Trimming removed 7 bases from V and 2 bases from J; junction bases left unmatched: 10. The DNA for the CDR3 is TGCAGCGGGGGACAGGGGATTTTTCGAAACACTGAAGCTTTCTTT. Its protein product is CSGGQGIFRNTEAFF. Full variable domain (rest looked up from reference TRBV29-1 and TRBJ1-1): SAVISQKPSRDICQRGTSLTIQCQVDSQVTMMFWYRQQPGQSLTLIATANQGSEATYESGFVIDKFPISRPNLTFSTLTVSNMSPEDSSIYLCSGGQGIFRNTEAFFGQGTRLTVV.

This clonotype was counted only a few times. The rearrangement joins TRBV28 to TRBJ2-1, with 8 bases that match TRBD1. Germline V gives CDR1 MDHEN, CDR2 SYDVKM. Unmatched junction bases numbered 11, after V lost 5 bases and J lost 8 bases. The CDR3 is made up of 15 amino acids. Here the CDR3 DNA reads TGTGCCAGCAGTCCCAGGACAGGGTTGGTGGATGAGCAGTTCTTC. It is translated as CASSPRTGLVDEQFF.

In this sample, this clonotype turned up a few times. This rearrangement joins TRBV7-6 to TRBJ2-2; D is perhaps TRBD1 or TRBD2 (5 bases each). Trimming stripped 3 bases from V and 3 bases from J, with 14 bases between. Germline values: CDR1 SGHVS, CDR2 FNYEAQ. The CDR3 has 16 amino acids. CDR3 loop: CASSFGQGGYTGELFF. CDR3 in DNA: TGTGCCAGCAGCTTCGGGCAGGGCGGGTACACCGGGGAGCTGTTTTTT.

This clonotype came up many times. The gene calls are TRBV12-3 or TRBV12-4 and TRBJ1-1, with D hard to call. The ends were cut back, 3 bases at V and 1 base at J, with 9 bases in the middle. The CDR3 has 14 amino acids. Here the CDR3 reads CASSFPPQNTEAFF. DNA of the CDR3: TGTGCCAGCAGTTTTCCCCCTCAGAACACTGAAGCTTTCTTT.

This clonotype was observed a handful of times. The chain joins TRBV6-5 to TRBJ1-2, with D possibly TRBD1 on 5 matching bases. The CDR3 runs 14 residues. V was cut by 2 bases and J by 4 bases, with 11 bases left in between. The germline gives CDR1 MNHEY, CDR2 SVGAGI. CDR3 amino acids: CASSYTLGTYGYTF. CDR3 coding DNA: TGTGCCAGCAGTTACACACTAGGGACCTATGGCTACACCTTC.

This clonotype was detected a few times. V usage is TRBV7-2 and J usage is TRBJ1-2, with D tentatively TRBD1 (5 bases). The CDR3 loop spans 15 amino acids. The V gene lost 4 bases and the J gene lost 3 bases, with 15 bases spanning the gap. CDR1 is SGHTA, CDR2 FQGNSA, per germline. In nucleotides, the CDR3 is TGTGCCAGCAGCTCGAGATTCGGGACGGACTATGGCTACACCTTC. This codes for CASSSRFGTDYGYTF.